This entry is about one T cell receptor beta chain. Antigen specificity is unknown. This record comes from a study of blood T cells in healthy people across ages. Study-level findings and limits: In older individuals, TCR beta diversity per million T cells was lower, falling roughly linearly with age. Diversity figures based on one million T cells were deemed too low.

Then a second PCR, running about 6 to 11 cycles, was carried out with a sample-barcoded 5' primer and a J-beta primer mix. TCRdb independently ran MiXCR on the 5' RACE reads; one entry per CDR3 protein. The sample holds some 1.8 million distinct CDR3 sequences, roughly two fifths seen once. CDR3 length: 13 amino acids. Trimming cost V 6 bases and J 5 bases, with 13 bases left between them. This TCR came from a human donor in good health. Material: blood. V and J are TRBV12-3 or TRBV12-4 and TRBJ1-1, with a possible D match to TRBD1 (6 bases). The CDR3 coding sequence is TGTGCCAGCAGCAGGGGCCAACGGACTGAAGCTTTCTTT. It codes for CASSRGQRTEAFF.